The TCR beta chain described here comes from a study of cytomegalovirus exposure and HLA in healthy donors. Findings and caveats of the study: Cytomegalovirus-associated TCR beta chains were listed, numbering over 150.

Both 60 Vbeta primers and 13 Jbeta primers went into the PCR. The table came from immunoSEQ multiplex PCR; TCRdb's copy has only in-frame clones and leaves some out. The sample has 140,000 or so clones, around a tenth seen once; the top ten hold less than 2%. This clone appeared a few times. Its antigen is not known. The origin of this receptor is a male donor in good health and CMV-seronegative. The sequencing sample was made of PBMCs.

The CDR3 DNA reads as TGTGCCAGCACTCAGGGTTTGGGGGCCCAAGAGACCCAGTACTTC. As protein: CASTQGLGAQETQYF. The chain has TRBV10-3 and TRBJ2-5, with a weak D call TRBD1 (6 bases). The CDR3 contains 15 residues. Trimming removed 10 bases at V and 1 base at J, with 19 bases between. In germline, CDR1 is ENHRY, CDR2 SYGVKD.